The present T cell receptor (beta chain) was sequenced within a study of chemoradiotherapy in HPV16-positive cancers. At the level of the study: Candidate HPV-specific clones and shared TCR motifs came from a couple of HPV16-positive patients. Overall study findings and caveats: Non-HPV-specific T cells did not expand in tumors during treatment, whereas candidate HPV-specific clones and E7-related motifs did. For HPV16-positive patients, expanding HPV-responsive T cells associated with longer recurrence-free survival.

Trimming pared 0 bases from V and 2 bases from J, leaving 7 bases between. The CDR3 runs 15 residues. Germline V gene data show CDR1 as WSHSY and CDR2 as SAAADI. Using immunoSEQ multiplex PCR, the repertoire was profiled, and TCRdb retains in-frame clones only, with some absent. Here the sample spans about 7,900 clones, about 88% being singletons. As concerns this clone: Its antigen is undetermined.

Over chemoradiotherapy, repertoires were sampled more than once. This sample comprised blood, obtained from a patient who underwent chemoradiotherapy. This clonotype originated in a human donor with HPV-associated anogenital cancer. The chain is built from TRBV10-2 and TRBJ2-2, with D possibly called TRBD1 or TRBD2 (5 bases each). The CDR3 here is CASSESGTNTGELFF. The DNA of the CDR3 is TGCGCCAGCAGTGAGTCGGGGACCAACACCGGGGAGCTGTTTTTT.